This T cell receptor (beta chain) was obtained from a study of T cells in Graves' hyperthyroidism and ophthalmopathy. Germline V lookup: CDR1 LGHDT, CDR2 YNNKEL (reference sequence). The CDR3 sequence is 16 residues long. The germline V and J ends were trimmed by 1 base and 3 bases, with 15 bases remaining between them. RNA transcripts gave rise to amplified TCR beta CDR3 regions. HTBI primers were the set used in a first-round RT-PCR of the TCR CDR3. TCRdb re-called the multiplex PCR reads with MiXCR, one entry per CDR3 protein. In the table there are around 690,000 distinct CDR3 sequences, more than 20% of which are singletons. Diagnoses were made from clinical symptoms, serum measures (thyroxine and TRAb), thyroid ultrasound and orbital computed tomography. This clonotype has ten or more counts.

The specimen sequenced was blood. The sequence derives from a man under 40 with Graves' ophthalmopathy. The chain links TRBV3-1 to TRBJ2-5, with D uncertain. The CDR3 region is CASSQGSRRREETQYF. As DNA, the CDR3 is TGTGCCAGCAGCCAAGGGTCCAGGAGACGGGAAGAGACCCAGTACTTC.